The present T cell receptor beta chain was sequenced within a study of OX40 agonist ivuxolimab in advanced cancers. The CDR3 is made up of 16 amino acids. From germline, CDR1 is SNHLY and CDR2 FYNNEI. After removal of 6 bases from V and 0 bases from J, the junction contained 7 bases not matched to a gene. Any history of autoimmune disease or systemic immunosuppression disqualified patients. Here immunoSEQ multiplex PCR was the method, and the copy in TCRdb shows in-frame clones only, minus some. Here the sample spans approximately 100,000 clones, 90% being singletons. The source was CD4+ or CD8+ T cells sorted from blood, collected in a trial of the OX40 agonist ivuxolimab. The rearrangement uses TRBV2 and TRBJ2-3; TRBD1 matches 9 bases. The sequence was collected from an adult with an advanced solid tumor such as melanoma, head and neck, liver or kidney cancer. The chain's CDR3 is CASSGGTGTSTDTQYF. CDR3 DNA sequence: TGTGCCAGCAGCGGTGGGACAGGGACTAGCACAGATACGCAGTATTTT. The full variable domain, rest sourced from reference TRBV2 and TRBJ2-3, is EPEVTQTPSHQVTQMGQEVILRCVPISNHLYFYWYRQILGQKVEFLVSFYNNEISEKSEIFDDQFSVERPDGSNFTLKIRSTKLEDSAMYFCASSGGTGTSTDTQYFGPGTRLTVL.